These T cell receptor beta chains were read from a single sample in a study of T-cell reconstitution after alpha-beta-depleted transplantation in children. TCRdb reprocessed the PCR reads with MiXCR, giving one entry per CDR3 protein. The repertoire includes some 300,000 distinct CDR3 sequences, around 7.1% of them detected once, and about 8.2% sits in the top ten. Sequences were derived from peripheral blood, sampled 360 days after TCRalphabeta/CD19-depleted stem cell transplant. Every receptor here comes from a female patient under 10 years old who had a stem cell transplant for Fanconi anemia, so the T cells may come from the graft donor. Each CDR3 is given with its conserved first and last residue. The D gene is left open where the match is weak. Expanded clones are given a class, and other clones once, few, many or no size at all.

clone size,D gene,J gene,V gene,CDR3 protein,CDR3 DNA
-,-,TRBJ1-3,TRBV12-3/TRBV12-4,CASRTPFSGNTIYF,TGTGCCAGCAGGACACCTTTCTCTGGAAACACCATATATTTT
-,-,TRBJ2-3,TRBV11-2,CASSLVIGWGLSTDTQYF,TGTGCCAGCAGCTTAGTTATCGGTTGGGGGCTTAGCACAGATACGCAGTATTTT
few,TRBD1,TRBJ1-1,TRBV7-9,CASSTTTGESPNTEAFF,TGTGCCAGCAGCACGACTACAGGGGAATCGCCGAACACTGAAGCTTTCTTT
many,-,TRBJ2-4,TRBV6-1,CASRGAIQAKNIQYF,TGTGCCAGCCGGGGGGCAATCCAAGCCAAAAACATTCAGTACTTC
many,TRBD1,TRBJ2-1,TRBV5-1,CASSKDRGWLFF,TGCGCCAGCAGCAAGGACAGGGGATGGCTGTTCTTC
-,TRBD1,TRBJ1-2,TRBV6-1,CASRLDRAYGYTF,TGTGCCAGCAGGTTGGACAGGGCCTATGGCTACACCTTC
many,-,TRBJ1-2,TRBV5-1,CASSRDPGSGYTF,TGCGCCAGCAGCCGAGACCCTGGCAGCGGCTACACCTTC
many,-,TRBJ1-4,TRBV7-8,CASSPQQGRNEKLFF,TGTGCCAGCAGCCCCCAACAGGGTCGGAATGAAAAACTGTTTTTT
many,TRBD1,TRBJ2-3,TRBV7-2,CASSLARGSTDTQYF,TGTGCCAGCAGCTTAGCCAGGGGGAGCACAGATACGCAGTATTTT
-,-,TRBJ2-2,TRBV5-8,CASSLRAGRTGELFF,TGTGCCAGCAGCTTAAGGGCAGGACGCACCGGGGAGCTGTTTTTT
few,TRBD2,TRBJ2-3,TRBV10-2,CASSVFGLAGGLDNTDTQYF,TGCGCCAGCAGTGTCTTCGGACTAGCGGGGGGGCTGGACAACACAGATACGCAGTATTTT
few,TRBD1,TRBJ2-7,TRBV25-1,CASSDPPGQGGYEQYF,TGTGCCAGCAGTGACCCACCGGGACAGGGGGGCTACGAGCAGTACTTC
many,TRBD1,TRBJ1-6,TRBV7-2,CASRETGQGRPLHF,TGTGCCAGCAGGGAAACTGGACAGGGGCGACCCCTCCACTTT
once,-,TRBJ2-7,TRBV30,CAWTSQGSIYEQYF,TGTGCCTGGACAAGCCAGGGCTCAATCTACGAGCAGTACTTC
many,-,TRBJ2-5,TRBV5-1,CASSPGSRAQETQYF,TGCGCCAGCAGCCCCGGGAGCAGGGCCCAAGAGACCCAGTACTTC
-,-,TRBJ2-7,TRBV18,CASSTGTSYEQYF,TGTGCCAGCTCAACCGGGACCAGCTACGAGCAGTACTTC
-,TRBD1,TRBJ2-7,TRBV6-2/TRBV6-3,CASSYLRQGAINEQYF,TGTGCCAGCAGTTACCTCCGACAGGGGGCGATCAACGAGCAGTACTTC
-,-,TRBJ2-1,TRBV20-1,CSAEPGPLNEQFF,TGCAGTGCAGAACCGGGACCACTCAATGAGCAGTTCTTC
many,-,TRBJ2-3,TRBV5-1,CASSLESTDTQYF,TGCGCCAGCAGCTTGGAGAGCACAGATACGCAGTATTTT
-,TRBD2,TRBJ2-3,TRBV19,CASTGLAGGEPASASTDTQYF,TGTGCCAGTACTGGACTAGCGGGGGGCGAACCTGCTTCTGCGAGCACAGATACGCAGTATTTT
many,-,TRBJ2-1,TRBV20-1,CSAGNLADTNEQFF,TGCAGTGCCGGCAATTTAGCGGATACCAATGAGCAGTTCTTC
many,-,TRBJ2-1,TRBV30,CAWSRGSDNEQFF,TGTGCCTGGAGTAGAGGGTCGGACAATGAGCAGTTCTTC
few,TRBD2,TRBJ2-7,TRBV7-8,CASSLTSGRHEQYF,TGTGCCAGCAGCCTGACTAGCGGGAGACACGAGCAGTACTTC
-,TRBD1,TRBJ1-6,TRBV7-8,CASSSFPTGSSYNSPLHF,TGTGCCAGCAGCTCCTTCCCGACAGGGAGCTCCTATAATTCACCCCTCCACTTT
-,TRBD1,TRBJ1-5,TRBV20-1,CSASTGGGQPQHF,TGCAGTGCTTCGACAGGGGGCGGCCAGCCCCAGCATTTT
many,-,TRBJ1-1,TRBV18,CASSPSRGQNTEAFF,TGTGCCAGCTCACCCTCAAGAGGACAGAACACTGAAGCTTTCTTT
many,-,TRBJ1-1,TRBV11-1,CASSPDRPSEAFF,TGTGCCAGCAGCCCGGACAGACCCTCTGAAGCTTTCTTT
many,TRBD2,TRBJ2-1,TRBV15,CATSTLAGGLDEQFF,TGTGCCACCAGCACCCTAGCGGGGGGCCTGGATGAGCAGTTCTTC
many,-,TRBJ2-1,TRBV11-2,CASSDTTRGSEQFF,TGTGCCAGCAGTGACACAACTAGAGGCTCTGAGCAGTTCTTC
many,TRBD1,TRBJ2-7,TRBV7-9,CASSLRGGQGNSYEQYF,TGTGCCAGCAGCTTAAGGGGGGGACAGGGAAACTCCTACGAGCAGTACTTC
few,TRBD1,TRBJ1-3,TRBV6-5,CASSTPRTGDYGNTIYF,TGTGCCAGCAGTACCCCCAGGACAGGGGACTACGGAAACACCATATATTTT
few,TRBD1,TRBJ1-5,TRBV6-2/TRBV6-3,CASSAFPGGPQPQHF,TGTGCCAGCAGTGCTTTTCCAGGGGGCCCTCAGCCCCAGCATTTT
many,-,TRBJ2-1,TRBV5-1,CASSLVSAPYNEQFF,TGCGCCAGCAGCTTGGTGTCGGCCCCCTACAATGAGCAGTTCTTC
-,-,TRBJ1-1,TRBV20-1,CSARGGAHTEAFF,TGCAGTGCTCGGGGAGGTGCGCACACTGAAGCTTTCTTT
-,-,TRBJ1-2,TRBV6-2/TRBV6-3,CASSLSVLTTNYGYTF,TGTGCCAGCAGTCTATCAGTTCTCACCACTAACTATGGCTACACCTTC
few,TRBD1,TRBJ1-3,TRBV28,CASGTGSGNTIYF,TGTGCCAGCGGGACAGGGTCTGGAAACACCATATATTTT
few,-,TRBJ2-5,TRBV2,CATKIDIGETQYF,TGTGCTACAAAGATAGATATCGGAGAGACCCAGTACTTC
many,TRBD2,TRBJ2-3,TRBV5-5,CASSLAQPGLGSDTQYF,TGTGCCAGCAGCTTGGCACAACCGGGACTAGGGTCGGATACGCAGTATTTT
-,-,TRBJ1-1,TRBV6-1,CASSEDGLNTEAFF,TGTGCCAGCAGTGAAGACGGCTTGAACACTGAAGCTTTCTTT
many,-,TRBJ2-4,TRBV29-1,CSVRMGDKNIQYF,TGCAGCGTAAGGATGGGGGACAAAAACATTCAGTACTTC
many,-,TRBJ1-2,TRBV5-5,CASSSTVNGYTF,TGTGCCAGCAGCTCCACAGTAAACGGCTACACCTTC
few,-,TRBJ1-2,TRBV7-9,CASSLLHGYTF,TGTGCCAGCAGCTTACTCCATGGCTACACCTTC
few,TRBD2,TRBJ2-7,TRBV7-2,CASSLAGTSYYEQYF,TGTGCCAGCAGCTTGGCCGGGACTAGTTATTACGAGCAGTACTTC
many,-,TRBJ1-1,TRBV9,CASSVGGAEAFF,TGTGCCAGCAGCGTGGGGGGGGCCGAAGCTTTCTTT
many,TRBD1,TRBJ1-4,TRBV29-1,CSAQGALEKLFF,TGCAGCGCGCAGGGGGCGCTGGAAAAACTGTTTTTT
many,TRBD2,TRBJ2-1,TRBV5-1,CASSPGTSGFQFF,TGCGCCAGCAGCCCCGGGACTAGCGGTTTCCAGTTCTTC
-,-,TRBJ2-2,TRBV11-2,CASSSRVGSTNTGELFF,TGTGCCAGCAGCTCCCGAGTTGGCTCCACGAACACCGGGGAGCTGTTTTTT
-,-,TRBJ2-6,TRBV6-1,CASSPHTQTVVSGANVLTF,TGTGCCAGCAGTCCCCACACTCAGACGGTAGTATCTGGGGCCAACGTCCTGACTTTC
many,TRBD1,TRBJ2-3,TRBV28,CASSTQGQSSQYF,TGTGCCAGCAGTACGCAGGGACAGTCTTCGCAGTATTTT
many,TRBD1,TRBJ1-6,TRBV25-1,CASMVPGQTNSPLHF,TGTGCCAGCATGGTACCGGGACAGACAAATTCACCCCTCCACTTT